Listed below are T cell receptor beta chains from one sample, sequenced in a study of blood T cell repertoires in COVID-19. The repertoire was sequenced with immunoSEQ multiplex PCR; TCRdb's copy has only in-frame clones and lacks some. The sample includes under 200,000 clones, around nine tenths seen only once; the top ten take around 6%. The sequencing sample was made of peripheral blood. The origin of the receptors is a man aged 35-49 years with active or convalescent COVID-19. The CDR3 runs from the conserved cysteine through the conserved F or W. D genes are given only for firm matches. Rows give clone size only sometimes, using once, few, many, or a class for an expanded clone.

clone_size	v_call	j_call	d_call	cdr3_nt	cdr3_aa
-	TRBV11-3	TRBJ2-5	TRBD1	TGTGCCAGCAGCTTAGTCGACAGGGGGCCCGAGACCCAGTACTTC	CASSLVDRGPETQYF
-	TRBV28	TRBJ2-5	TRBD2	TGTGCCAGCAGTTTCCGACCGTGGCGGGAGTCGAGAGAGACCCAGTACTTC	CASSFRPWRESRETQYF
-	TRBV5-6	TRBJ1-6	TRBD1	TGTGCCAGCAGCTGGTACGGGACAGGGGAAAATTCACCCCTCCACTTT	CASSWYGTGENSPLHF
-	TRBV10-3	TRBJ1-5	-	TGTGCCATCAGTGAGACAGGACGTAACAATCAGCCCCAGCATTTT	CAISETGRNNQPQHF
-	TRBV5-1	TRBJ2-1	-	TGCGCCAGCAGCTTGCCAGGGGGAGGCAATGAGCAGTTCTTC	CASSLPGGGNEQFF
-	TRBV30	TRBJ1-5	TRBD1	TGTGCCTGGAGTGGGGACAGGCAACAGCCCCAGCATTTT	CAWSGDRQQPQHF
once	TRBV6-5	TRBJ2-1	TRBD2	TGTGCCAGCAGAAGGGGACTAGCGGGAGGCAATGAGCAGTTCTTC	CASRRGLAGGNEQFF
-	TRBV19	TRBJ1-5	-	TGTGCCAGTAGTAGTATGACAGACAATCAGCCCCAGCATTTT	CASSSMTDNQPQHF
-	TRBV7-2	TRBJ2-5	TRBD1	TGTGCCAGCAGCCCGACAGGGGGCCGGGAGACCCAGTACTTC	CASSPTGGRETQYF
-	TRBV7-2	TRBJ1-3	-	TGTGCCAGCAGCTCCCCATCCACAGCCAAAAGCTCTGGAAACACCATATATTTT	CASSSPSTAKSSGNTIYF
-	TRBV7-2	TRBJ2-5	TRBD1	TGTGCCAGCAGCTCAACCTGGACAGGAAGAGGGGGGACCCAGTACTTC	CASSSTWTGRGGTQYF
-	TRBV7-3	TRBJ2-2	TRBD1	TGTGCCAGCAGCTTATTCAGGGGGATAGACACCGGGGAGCTGTTTTTT	CASSLFRGIDTGELFF
-	TRBV9	TRBJ2-1	TRBD2	TGTGCCAGCAGCGTAGGGACTAGCGGTTTGGATGAGCAGTTCTTC	CASSVGTSGLDEQFF
-	TRBV11-2	TRBJ1-6	-	TGTGCCAGCACCTCCCTGCGGGGGGATTCACCCCTCCACTTT	CASTSLRGDSPLHF
-	TRBV18	TRBJ1-1	-	TGTGCCAGCTCAGGAAACGGGTGGACTGAAGCTTTCTTT	CASSGNGWTEAFF
once	TRBV5-6	TRBJ2-5	TRBD2	TGTGCCAGCAGTTCCCGCGGTCTAGCGGGAGGGCGGGGAGAGACCCAGTACTTC	CASSSRGLAGGRGETQYF
-	TRBV30	TRBJ1-2	-	TGTGCCTGGAAGGTCGGGGGGACCCCTTACTACACCTTC	CAWKVGGTPYYTF
-	TRBV7-3	TRBJ1-1	TRBD1	TGTGCCAGCAGCTTAATAAGGACAGGGTCCCAAACTTTCTTT	CASSLIRTGSQTFF
-	TRBV6-5	TRBJ2-3	-	TGTGCCAGCAGACGGACAGTAACAGATACGCAGTATTTT	CASRRTVTDTQYF
-	TRBV11-2	TRBJ2-3	-	TGTGCCAGCAGCTTATACACACATTCAGATACGCAGTATTTT	CASSLYTHSDTQYF
-	TRBV24-1	TRBJ2-5	TRBD2	TGTGCCACCAGTGGGAATCGGGAGGGCCTAGAGACCCAGTACTTC	CATSGNREGLETQYF
once	TRBV6-5	TRBJ2-7	TRBD1	TGTGCCAGCAGCTCGGACAGGGTGTACGAGCAGTACTTC	CASSSDRVYEQYF
-	TRBV18	TRBJ1-2	-	TGTGCCAGCTCACCACCGGGGGGAGGCCCGTATGGCTACACCTTC	CASSPPGGGPYGYTF
-	TRBV7-8	TRBJ2-7	TRBD1	TGTGCCAGCAGCTCCCGGAACGGACAGGAGGACGAGCAGTACTTC	CASSSRNGQEDEQYF
-	TRBV4-2	TRBJ2-7	TRBD2	TGTGCCAGCAGCCAAGTGGAGCTGGCGGGAGGTACAGCCTACGAGCAGTACTTC	CASSQVELAGGTAYEQYF
-	TRBV28	TRBJ2-3	TRBD2	TGTGCCAGCAGTTCCCGGGGGGTTGGCACAGATACGCAGTATTTT	CASSSRGVGTDTQYF
-	TRBV5-5	TRBJ1-1	-	TGTGCCAGCAGCTTGGCTGGCCCCAACACTGAAGCTTTCTTT	CASSLAGPNTEAFF
-	TRBV3-1/TRBV3-2	TRBJ2-4	TRBD1	TGTGCCAGCAGCCATTCCGGGACAGGGGGCCACGTAGCCAAAAACATTCAGTACTTC	CASSHSGTGGHVAKNIQYF
-	TRBV5-1	TRBJ1-2	-	TGCGCCAGCAGCTTGGTCGGTGCGCAGGGAAGTAACTATGGCTACACCTTC	CASSLVGAQGSNYGYTF
-	TRBV19	TRBJ2-1	-	TGTGCCAGTAGTATTGGGGCGGTGAGACAGCGTTTCCATGAGCAGTTCTTC	CASSIGAVRQRFHEQFF
-	TRBV9	TRBJ2-7	TRBD1	TGTGCCAGCAGCCCTAGGGGAGGACAGGGAATACCCTACGAGCAGTACTTC	CASSPRGGQGIPYEQYF
-	TRBV5-6	TRBJ2-7	-	TGTGCCAGCAGCGCGGGGATATCCTACGAGCAGTACTTC	CASSAGISYEQYF
-	TRBV24-1	TRBJ2-1	TRBD2	TGTGCCACCAGTGGTAGCGGGAGCACGATTTCCGGTGAGCAGTTCTTC	CATSGSGSTISGEQFF
-	TRBV5-6	TRBJ2-7	TRBD1	TGTGCCAGCAGCTTTGGTTGGACAGGGGCGGGCCACGAGCAGTACTTC	CASSFGWTGAGHEQYF
-	TRBV5-1	TRBJ1-2	-	TGCGCCAGCGGGACCCGGACAGTCCCTTCTGGTGGCTACACCTTC	CASGTRTVPSGGYTF
-	TRBV6-6	TRBJ1-5	-	TGTGCCAGCAGTTCGGCCGGCCAGCCGGGTCAGCCCCAGCATTTT	CASSSAGQPGQPQHF
-	TRBV27	TRBJ2-7	TRBD1	TGTGCCAGCAGGTGGGGACAGGAGTCCTACGAGCAGTACTTC	CASRWGQESYEQYF
once	TRBV5-1	TRBJ1-1	TRBD1	TGCGCCAGCACCACAGGGGACCTCCTGAACACTGAAGCTTTCTTT	CASTTGDLLNTEAFF
-	TRBV5-5	TRBJ2-3	-	TGTGCCAGCAGCCCCTCTGTCACAGATACGCAGTATTTT	CASSPSVTDTQYF
-	TRBV4-2	TRBJ1-1	-	TGTGCCAGCAGCCAAGATTGGACAGCGAACACTGAAGCTTTCTTT	CASSQDWTANTEAFF
-	TRBV19	TRBJ1-4	TRBD1	TGTGCCAGTAGAGGGACAGACTTAAGTAATGAAAAACTGTTTTTT	CASRGTDLSNEKLFF
once	TRBV28	TRBJ1-2	TRBD1	TGTGCCAGCAGTTTATTCCAGGGGGCACTGGGCTATGGCTACACCTTC	CASSLFQGALGYGYTF